These 10 T cell receptor beta chains were sequenced from one sample in a study of HIV-infected children after antiretroviral therapy interruption. A 3' RACE protocol on RNA, with unique molecular identifiers, produced the TCR library. TCRdb re-analysed the 3' RACE reads in MiXCR, keeping a single row per CDR3 protein. The sample yields around 50,000 distinct CDR3 sequences, 4.3% seen once. Regarding treatment: PENTA 11 planned treatment interruption arm or continuous ART arm. Specimen: CD45RA+ CD4+ T cells from PBMCs, pooled from several time points, collected from a donor given antiretroviral therapy, either interrupted or continuous. Noted subset: naive CD4+ CD45RA+ CD45RO- T cells. The source is a pool of human donors with HIV.

The rearrangement links TRBV15 to TRBJ2-7; D unclear. This CDR3 has 12 residues. Germline V gene lookup returns CDR1 LNHNV and CDR2 YYDKDF (reference sequence). The ends were cut back, 6 bases at V and 5 bases at J, with 11 bases in the middle. This CDR3 reads CATRSMTNEQYF. The CDR3 DNA is TGTGCCACCAGAAGTATGACAAACGAGCAGTACTTC.

The table lists this clonotype with many counts. The chain recombines TRBV30 with TRBJ2-1; no definite D call. Trimming took 2 bases from V and 7 from J, leaving 9 bases between them. Germline V gives CDR1 GTSNPN, CDR2 SVGIG (reference sequence). CDR3 size: 12 residues. The CDR3: CAWSRLPNEQFF. Here the CDR3 DNA reads TGTGCCTGGAGTCGACTCCCGAATGAGCAGTTCTTC.

This clonotype has more than one count but fewer than ten. J is TRBJ1-6 and V is TRBV2, with D perhaps matching TRBD1 (5 bases). Germline V gene sequence: CDR1 SNHLY, CDR2 FYNNEI. V was trimmed by 2 bases and J by 8 bases, leaving 13 bases between them. This CDR3 spans 15 amino acids. In nucleotides, the CDR3 is TGTGCCAGCAGTGAAATGGGGGGTTTTGATTCACCCCTCCACTTT. Protein product: CASSEMGGFDSPLHF.

This clonotype showed up many times. CDR3 sequence: CSAGWDSYQPQHF. The CDR3 nucleotides read TGCAGTGCTGGATGGGACAGTTATCAGCCCCAGCATTTT. The V call is TRBV20-1, the J call TRBJ1-5; 7 bases are shared with TRBD1. Looked up from germline, CDR1 is DFQATT and CDR2 is SNEGSKA (reference sequence). The length of the CDR3 is 13 residues. The V and J ends lost 5 bases and 5 bases, in that order; junction bases with no gene match: 6.

In this sample, this clonotype turned up many times. This chain joins TRBV29-1 and TRBJ2-3; TRBD1 matches at 7 bases. Unmatched junction bases numbered 3, after V lost 2 bases and J lost 4 bases. Germline CDR1 and CDR2: SQVTM and ANQGSEA. This CDR3 has 13 residues. The CDR3 spells CSVETQGADTQYF. CDR3 sequence (DNA): TGCAGCGTTGAAACCCAGGGGGCAGATACGCAGTATTTT.

This clonotype appeared many times. The V gene is TRBV5-8, the J gene TRBJ2-1, with 7 bases matching TRBD2. With 1 base clipped from V and 4 bases from J, the junction kept 11 bases outside the gene matches. CDR1 is SGHTS and CDR2 is YDEGEE in the germline V gene. CDR3 length: 17 residues. As DNA, the CDR3 is TGTGCCAGCAGCTTGTACCGGGACTACCGATATTACAATGAGCAGTTCTTC. Translating it yields CASSLYRDYRYYNEQFF.

V and J are TRBV6-1 and TRBJ2-3, with no clear D. CDR1 and CDR2 from the germline V gene are MNHNS and SASEGT. This CDR3 contains 11 residues. Trimming removed 7 bases from V and 5 bases from J, with 7 bases in between. CDR3 nucleotides: TGTGCCAGCATTAAGAAAGATACGCAGTATTTT. Amino acid sequence: CASIKKDTQYF.

A note on this clonotype: The junction differs from germline at one of its ends, possibly a read error. This chain joins TRBV20-1 and TRBJ1-2; D is perhaps TRBD1 (6 bases). The CDR3 runs 13 residues. CDR1 is DFQATT, CDR2 SNEGSKA, per germline (reference sequence). The CDR3 bases are TGCAGTGCTCGAGACCCGGGGGCGCGAGGCTACACCTTC. The encoded protein is CSARDPGARGYTF.

CDR3 DNA: TGTGCCAGCAGCCGAGGACTGATTGGGCGCTACACCTTC. It specifies CASSRGLIGRYTF. The rearrangement links TRBV21-1 to TRBJ1-2. TRBV21-1 is an annotated pseudogene. This CDR3 comprises 13 residues.

Only a few counts were recorded for this clonotype. This chain links TRBV20-1 with TRBJ1-5; no reliable D call. The CDR3 contains 11 residues. The V end lost 4 bases, the J end lost 11 bases, and 12 bases lay between the germline ends. Germline loops: CDR1 DFQATT, CDR2 SNEGSKA (reference sequence). The DNA of the CDR3 is TGCAGTGCTAATAGCCCCGGTTCCCAGCATTTT. Protein: CSANSPGSQHF.